Presented here are 6 T cell receptor beta chains from one specimen sequenced in a study of T cells expressing NK-cell markers. From its re-call of the 5' RACE reads, TCRdb lists each CDR3 protein once, without DNA. Reported are about 440,000 distinct CDR3 sequences; the ten largest clones contain more than 7%. Sequenced input: blood T cells: a sorted CD56 or NKG2C T cell subset, CD4+ or CD8+ T cells, or bulk PBMC T cells (not recorded which). The source is a woman between 18 and 70 years old in good health.

V usage is TRBV12-3 or TRBV12-4 and J usage is TRBJ1-1; TCRdb names TRBD1, which stays unverified in the absence of DNA. CDR3 length equals 15 residues. CDR3 amino acids: CASNPGQEGRTEAFF.

The V gene is TRBV7-2, the J gene TRBJ2-3. CDR3 length: 15 residues. Germline V gene data show CDR1 as SGHTA and CDR2 as FQGNSA. The CDR3 here is CASSFSGASTDTQYF.

The rearrangement uses TRBV10-2 and TRBJ2-1. CDR1 is WSHSY and CDR2 is SAAADI in the germline V gene. This CDR3 is built from 12 residues. The CDR3 sequence: CASSGLLNEQFF.

This chain joins TRBV12-5 and TRBJ1-6; the D gene TCRdb calls, TRBD1, cannot be checked with no DNA. Germline V CDR1 and CDR2: LGHNT, FRNRAP. CDR3 length equals 14 residues. The CDR3 sequence is CASALDSLNSPLHF. Combining the CDR3 with reference TRBV12-5 and TRBJ1-6 gives the whole variable domain DARVTQTPRHKVTEMGQEVTMRCQPILGHNTVFWYRQTMMQGLELLAYFRNRAPLDDSGMPKDRFSAEMPDATLATLKIQPSEPRDSAVYFCASALDSLNSPLHFGNGTRLTVT.

The chain carries TRBV7-9 and TRBJ2-5; TCRdb's D call of TRBD1 is untestable without DNA. CDR1 and CDR2 (germline): SEHNR, FQNEAQ (reference sequence). The CDR3 has 16 amino acids. The CDR3 sequence: CASSFLSGQGRETQYF.

The chain couples TRBV7-6 to TRBJ2-7; TCRdb's D gene call, TRBD1, goes unchecked for lack of DNA. The CDR3 covers 16 residues. Germline lookup yields CDR1 SGHVS and CDR2 FNYEAQ. The CDR3 reads CASSLAGSWGLYEQYF.